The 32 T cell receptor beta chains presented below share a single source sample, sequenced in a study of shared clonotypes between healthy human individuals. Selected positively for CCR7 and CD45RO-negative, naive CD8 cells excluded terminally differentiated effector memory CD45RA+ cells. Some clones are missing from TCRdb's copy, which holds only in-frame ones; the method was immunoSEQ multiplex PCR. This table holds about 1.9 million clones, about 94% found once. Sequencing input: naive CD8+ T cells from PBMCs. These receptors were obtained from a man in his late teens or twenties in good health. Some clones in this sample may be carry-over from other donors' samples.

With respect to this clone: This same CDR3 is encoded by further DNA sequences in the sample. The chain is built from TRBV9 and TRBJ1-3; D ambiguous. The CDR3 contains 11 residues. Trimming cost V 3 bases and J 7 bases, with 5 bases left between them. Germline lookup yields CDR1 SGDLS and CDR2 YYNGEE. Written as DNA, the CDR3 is TGTGCCAGCAGCGACGGGAACACCATATATTTT. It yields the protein CASSDGNTIYF.

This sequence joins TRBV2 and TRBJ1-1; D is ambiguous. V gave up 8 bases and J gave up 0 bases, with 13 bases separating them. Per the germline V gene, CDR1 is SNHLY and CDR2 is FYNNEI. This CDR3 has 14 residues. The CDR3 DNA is TGTGCCAGCTCGGTGGGGTTCTTGAACACTGAAGCTTTCTTT. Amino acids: CASSVGFLNTEAFF.

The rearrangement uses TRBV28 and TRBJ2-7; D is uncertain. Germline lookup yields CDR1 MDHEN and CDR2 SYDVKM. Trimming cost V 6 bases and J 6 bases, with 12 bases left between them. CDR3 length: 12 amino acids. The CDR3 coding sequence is TGTGCCAGCAGCCCAGAACCTAGCGAGCAGTACTTC. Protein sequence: CASSPEPSEQYF. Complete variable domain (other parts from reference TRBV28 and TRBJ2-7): DVKVTQSSRYLVKRTGEKVFLECVQDMDHENMFWYRQDPGLGLRLIYFSYDVKMKEKGDIPEGYSVSREKKERFSLILESASTNQTSMYLCASSPEPSEQYFGPGTRLTVT.

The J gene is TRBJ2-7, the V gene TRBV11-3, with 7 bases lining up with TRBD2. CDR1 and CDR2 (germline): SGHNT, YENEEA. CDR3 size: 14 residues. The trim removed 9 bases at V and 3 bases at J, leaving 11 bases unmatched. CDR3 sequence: CARDIRRENYEQYF. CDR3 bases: TGTGCCAGGGACATAAGGCGGGAGAACTACGAGCAGTACTTC.

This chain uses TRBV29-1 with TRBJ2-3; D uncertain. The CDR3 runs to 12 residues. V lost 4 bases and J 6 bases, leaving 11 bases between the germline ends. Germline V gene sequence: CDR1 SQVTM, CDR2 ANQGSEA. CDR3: CSVVAGLDTQYF. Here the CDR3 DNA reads TGCAGCGTTGTCGCCGGGTTGGATACGCAGTATTTT.

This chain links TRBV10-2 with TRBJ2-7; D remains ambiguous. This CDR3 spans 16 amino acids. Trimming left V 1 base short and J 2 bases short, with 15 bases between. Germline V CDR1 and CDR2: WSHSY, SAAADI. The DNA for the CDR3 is TGCGCCAGCAGTGAGTTGTTTGGACGTAACCCCTACGAGCAGTACTTC. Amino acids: CASSELFGRNPYEQYF.

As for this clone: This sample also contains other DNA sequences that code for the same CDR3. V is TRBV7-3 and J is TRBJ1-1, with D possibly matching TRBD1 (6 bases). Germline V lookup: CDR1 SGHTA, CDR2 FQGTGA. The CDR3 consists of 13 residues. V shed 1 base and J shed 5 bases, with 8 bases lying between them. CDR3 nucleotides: TGTGCCAGCAGCTTAAGGGGGCGTACTGAAGCTTTCTTT. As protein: CASSLRGRTEAFF. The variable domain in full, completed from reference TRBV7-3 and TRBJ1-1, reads GAGVSQTPSNKVTEKGKYVELRCDPISGHTALYWYRQSLGQGPEFLIYFQGTGAADDSGLPNDRFFAVRPEGSVSTLKIQRTERGDSAVYLCASSLRGRTEAFFGQGTRLTVV.

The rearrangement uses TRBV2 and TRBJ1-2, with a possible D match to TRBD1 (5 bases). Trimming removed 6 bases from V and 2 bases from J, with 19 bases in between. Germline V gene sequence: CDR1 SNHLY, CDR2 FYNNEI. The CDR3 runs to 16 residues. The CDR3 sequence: CASSATSGGSNYGYTF. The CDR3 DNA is TGTGCCAGCAGCGCCACCTCGGGGGGTTCAAACTATGGCTACACCTTC.

CDR3: CASRPPSNEQFF. In DNA, the CDR3 is TGTGCCAGCAGGCCTCCCTCTAATGAGCAGTTCTTC. This chain joins TRBV27 and TRBJ2-1; D gene unclear. Germline assignment: CDR1 MNHEY and CDR2 SMNVEV (reference sequence). CDR3 length equals 12 residues. V lost 6 bases and J 7 bases, leaving 10 bases between the germline ends.

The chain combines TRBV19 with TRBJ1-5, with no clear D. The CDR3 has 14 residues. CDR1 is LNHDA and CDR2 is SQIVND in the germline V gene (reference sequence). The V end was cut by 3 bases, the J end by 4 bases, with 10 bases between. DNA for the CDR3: TGTGCCAGTAGTATTTTTGCGGAGAATCAGCCCCAGCATTTT. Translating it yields CASSIFAENQPQHF.

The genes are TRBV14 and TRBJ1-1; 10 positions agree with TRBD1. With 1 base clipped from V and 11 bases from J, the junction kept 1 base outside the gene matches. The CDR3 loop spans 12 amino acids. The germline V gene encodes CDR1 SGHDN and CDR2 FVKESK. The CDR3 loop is CASSQVGQGAFF. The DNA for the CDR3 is TGTGCCAGCAGCCAAGTGGGACAGGGGGCTTTCTTT.

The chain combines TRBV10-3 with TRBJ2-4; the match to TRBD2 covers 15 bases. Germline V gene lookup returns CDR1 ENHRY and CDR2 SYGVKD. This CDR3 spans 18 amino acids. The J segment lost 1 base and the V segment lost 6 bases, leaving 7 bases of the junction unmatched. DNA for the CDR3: TGTGCCATCAGGCCGGGACTAGCGGGAGGAGGGGCCAAAAACATTCAGTACTTC. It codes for CAIRPGLAGGGAKNIQYF.

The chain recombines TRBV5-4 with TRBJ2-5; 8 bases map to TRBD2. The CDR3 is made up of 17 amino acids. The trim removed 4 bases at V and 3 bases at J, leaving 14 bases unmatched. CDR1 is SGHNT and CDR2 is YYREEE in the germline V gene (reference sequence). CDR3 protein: CASSRWGGREEKETQYF. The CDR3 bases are TGTGCCAGCAGCCGTTGGGGGGGGCGGGAGGAAAAAGAGACCCAGTACTTC.

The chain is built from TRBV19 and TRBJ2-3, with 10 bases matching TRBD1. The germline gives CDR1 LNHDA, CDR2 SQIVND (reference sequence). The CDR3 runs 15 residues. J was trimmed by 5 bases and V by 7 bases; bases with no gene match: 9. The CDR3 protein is CASTKDRGPVDTQYF. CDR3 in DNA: TGTGCCAGTACTAAAGACAGGGGGCCGGTAGATACGCAGTATTTT.

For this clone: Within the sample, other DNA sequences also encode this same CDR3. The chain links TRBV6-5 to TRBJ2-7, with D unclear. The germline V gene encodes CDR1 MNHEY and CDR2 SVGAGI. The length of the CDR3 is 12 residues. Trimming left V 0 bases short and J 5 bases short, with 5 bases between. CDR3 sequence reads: CASSYSGDEQYF. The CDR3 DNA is TGTGCCAGCAGTTACTCGGGCGACGAGCAGTACTTC.

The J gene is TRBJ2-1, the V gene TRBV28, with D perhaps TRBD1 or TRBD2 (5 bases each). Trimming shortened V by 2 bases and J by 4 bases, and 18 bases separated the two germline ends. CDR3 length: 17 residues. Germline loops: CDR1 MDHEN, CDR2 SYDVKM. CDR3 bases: TGTGCCAGCAGTTTAGTCGAATTCCGGGACCAATACAATGAGCAGTTCTTC. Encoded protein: CASSLVEFRDQYNEQFF.

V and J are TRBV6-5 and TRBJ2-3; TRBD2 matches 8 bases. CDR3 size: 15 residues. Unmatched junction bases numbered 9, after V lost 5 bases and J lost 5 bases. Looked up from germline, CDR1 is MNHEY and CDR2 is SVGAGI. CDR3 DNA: TGTGCCAGCAGTCCTGTTAGCGGGACGGGAGATACGCAGTATTTT. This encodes CASSPVSGTGDTQYF.

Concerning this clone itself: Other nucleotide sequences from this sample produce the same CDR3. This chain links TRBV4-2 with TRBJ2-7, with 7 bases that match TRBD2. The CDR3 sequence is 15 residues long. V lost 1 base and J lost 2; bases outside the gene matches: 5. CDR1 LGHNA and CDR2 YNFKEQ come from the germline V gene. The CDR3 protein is CASSQVGAGTYEQYF. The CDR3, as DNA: TGTGCCAGCAGCCAAGTCGGAGCGGGAACCTACGAGCAGTACTTC.

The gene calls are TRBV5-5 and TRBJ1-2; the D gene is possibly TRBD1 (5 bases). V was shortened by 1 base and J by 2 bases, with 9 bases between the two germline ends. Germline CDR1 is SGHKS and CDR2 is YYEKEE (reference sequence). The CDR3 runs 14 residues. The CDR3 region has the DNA TGTGCCAGCAGCTTGTCGCAGGGCAACTATGGCTACACCTTC. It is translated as CASSLSQGNYGYTF. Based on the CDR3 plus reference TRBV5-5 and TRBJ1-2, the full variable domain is DAGVTQSPTHLIKTRGQQVTLRCSPISGHKSVSWYQQVLGQGPQFIFQYYEKEERGRGNFPDRFSARQFPNYSSELNVNALLLGDSALYLCASSLSQGNYGYTFGSGTRLTVV.

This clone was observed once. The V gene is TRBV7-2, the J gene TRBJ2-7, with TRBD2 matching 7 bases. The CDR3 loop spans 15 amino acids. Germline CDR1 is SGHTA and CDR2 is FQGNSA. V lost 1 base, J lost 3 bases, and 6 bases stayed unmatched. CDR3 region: CASSLGSLAGYEQYF. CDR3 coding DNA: TGTGCCAGCAGCTTAGGATCGTTAGCGGGCTACGAGCAGTACTTC. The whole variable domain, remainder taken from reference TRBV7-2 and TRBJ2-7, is GAGVSQSPSNKVTEKGKDVELRCDPISGHTALYWYRQSLGQGLEFLIYFQGNSAPDKSGLPSDRFSAERTGGSVSTLTIQRTQQEDSAVYLCASSLGSLAGYEQYFGPGTRLTVT.

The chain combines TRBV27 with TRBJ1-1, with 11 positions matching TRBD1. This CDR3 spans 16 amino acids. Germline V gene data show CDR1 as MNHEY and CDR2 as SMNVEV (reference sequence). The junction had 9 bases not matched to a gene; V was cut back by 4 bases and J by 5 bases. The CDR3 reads CASSSTRTGGETEAFF. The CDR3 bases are TGTGCCAGCAGTTCGACCCGGACAGGGGGCGAGACTGAAGCTTTCTTT.

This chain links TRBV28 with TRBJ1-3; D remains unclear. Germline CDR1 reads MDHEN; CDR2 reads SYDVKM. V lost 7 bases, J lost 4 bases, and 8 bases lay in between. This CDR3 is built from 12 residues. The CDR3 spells CASTRRGNTIYF. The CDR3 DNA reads TGTGCCAGCACCCGCAGAGGAAACACCATATATTTT.

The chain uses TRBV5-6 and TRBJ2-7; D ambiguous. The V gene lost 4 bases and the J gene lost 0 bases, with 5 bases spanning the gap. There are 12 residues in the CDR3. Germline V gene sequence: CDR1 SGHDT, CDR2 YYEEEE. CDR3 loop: CASSQRSYEQYF. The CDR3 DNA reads TGTGCCAGCAGCCAACGCTCCTACGAGCAGTACTTC. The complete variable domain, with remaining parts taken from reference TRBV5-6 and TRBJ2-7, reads DAGVTQSPTHLIKTRGQQVTLRCSPKSGHDTVSWYQQALGQGPQFIFQYYEEEERQRGNFPDRFSGHQFPNYSSELNVNALLLGDSALYLCASSQRSYEQYFGPGTRLTVT.

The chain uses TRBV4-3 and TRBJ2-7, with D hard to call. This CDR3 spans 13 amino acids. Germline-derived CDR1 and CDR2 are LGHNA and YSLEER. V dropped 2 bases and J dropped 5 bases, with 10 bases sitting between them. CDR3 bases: TGCGCCAGCAGCCAATTCGACTCGGACGAGCAGTACTTC. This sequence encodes CASSQFDSDEQYF.

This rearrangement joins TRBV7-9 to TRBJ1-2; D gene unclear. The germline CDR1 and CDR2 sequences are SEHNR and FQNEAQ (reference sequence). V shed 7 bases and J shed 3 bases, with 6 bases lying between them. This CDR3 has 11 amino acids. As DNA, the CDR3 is TGTGCCAGCACCGAGGACTATGGCTACACCTTC. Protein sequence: CASTEDYGYTF. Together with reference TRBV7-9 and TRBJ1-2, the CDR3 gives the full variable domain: DTGVSQNPRHKITKRGQNVTFRCDPISEHNRLYWYRQTLGQGPEFLTYFQNEAQLEKSRLLSDRFSAERPKGSFSTLEIQRTEQGDSAMYLCASTEDYGYTFGSGTRLTVV.

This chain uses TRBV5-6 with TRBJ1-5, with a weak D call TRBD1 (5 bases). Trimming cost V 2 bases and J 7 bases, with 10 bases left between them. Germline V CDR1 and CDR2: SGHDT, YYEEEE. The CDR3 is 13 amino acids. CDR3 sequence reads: CASSFQGLQPQHF. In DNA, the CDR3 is TGTGCCAGCAGCTTCCAGGGTTTGCAGCCCCAGCATTTT.

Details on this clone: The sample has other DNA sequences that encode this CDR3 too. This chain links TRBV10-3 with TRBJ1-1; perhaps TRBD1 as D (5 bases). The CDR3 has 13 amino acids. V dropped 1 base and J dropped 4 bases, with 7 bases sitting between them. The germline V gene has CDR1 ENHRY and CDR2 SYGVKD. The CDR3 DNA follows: TGTGCCATCAGTGAGTTGGGGGGCACTGAAGCTTTCTTT. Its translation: CAISELGGTEAFF.

The CDR3 nucleotides are TGTGCCAGCAGCGGACAAGGACTCCTTACCTACGAGCAGTACTTC. It specifies CASSGQGLLTYEQYF. The chain joins TRBV7-9 to TRBJ2-7; D may match TRBD1 or TRBD2 (5 bases each). V lost 5 bases to trimming and J lost 2 bases, with 16 bases between them. There are 15 residues in the CDR3. Germline CDR1 and CDR2: SEHNR and FQNEAQ (reference sequence).

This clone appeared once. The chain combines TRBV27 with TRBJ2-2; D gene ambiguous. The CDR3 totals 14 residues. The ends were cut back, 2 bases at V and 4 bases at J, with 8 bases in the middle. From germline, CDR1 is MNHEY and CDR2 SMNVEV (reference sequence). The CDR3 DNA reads TGTGCCAGCAGTTTAGGGTCGTCCACCGGGGAGCTGTTTTTT. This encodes CASSLGSSTGELFF.

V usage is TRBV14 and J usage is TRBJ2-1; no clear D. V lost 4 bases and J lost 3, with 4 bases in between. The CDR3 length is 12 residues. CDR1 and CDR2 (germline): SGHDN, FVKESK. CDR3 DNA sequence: TGTGCCAGCAGCCGCTTCTACAATGAGCAGTTCTTC. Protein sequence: CASSRFYNEQFF.

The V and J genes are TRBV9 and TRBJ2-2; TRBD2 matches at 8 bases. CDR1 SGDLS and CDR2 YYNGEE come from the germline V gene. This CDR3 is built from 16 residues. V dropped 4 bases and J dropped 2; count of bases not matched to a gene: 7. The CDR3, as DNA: TGTGCCAGCAGCCCACGGGGGGGGCACAACACCGGGGAGCTGTTTTTT. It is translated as CASSPRGGHNTGELFF.

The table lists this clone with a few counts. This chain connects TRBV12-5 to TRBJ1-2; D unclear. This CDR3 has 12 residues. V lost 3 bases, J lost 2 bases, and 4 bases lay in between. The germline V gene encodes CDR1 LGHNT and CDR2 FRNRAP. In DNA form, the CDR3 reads TGTGCTAGTGGTTTAGGGAACTATGGCTACACCTTC. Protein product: CASGLGNYGYTF.